Listed here are 3 T cell receptor beta chains from one sample, sequenced in a study of monozygotic twins with inflammatory bowel disease. TCRdb re-called the 5' RACE reads, yielding one record per CDR3 amino acid sequence without DNA. Its clone listing holds 200,000 to 250,000 distinct CDR3 sequences. The specimen sequenced was blood. The receptors originated from a human donor with ulcerative colitis or Crohn's disease, or a healthy co-twin of an affected twin (not recorded which).

This sequence joins TRBV6-5 and TRBJ1-4. This CDR3 region has 16 residues. CDR1 is MNHEY and CDR2 is SVGAGI in the germline V gene. Here the CDR3 reads CASSYSPDTFNEKLFF.

V gene TRBV19 combines with J gene TRBJ1-2. In germline, CDR1 is LNHDA, CDR2 SQIVND (reference sequence). The CDR3 covers 15 residues. CDR3: CASSISNRANYGYTF.

This chain's CDR3 is CATSRERARTYEQYF. The rearrangement links TRBV15 to TRBJ2-7; without DNA, the TCRdb call of TRBD2 cannot be checked. Germline V CDR1 and CDR2: LNHNV, YYDKDF (reference sequence). CDR3 length: 15 amino acids.